This paragraph reports one T cell receptor (beta chain). Its specificity is not known. Generated by immunoSEQ multiplex PCR, the TCRdb table keeps only in-frame clones and is missing some. There are approximately 100,000 clones in the sample; approximately 85% occur only once, and around 0.94% lies in the top ten. Between the trimmed V and J ends, which lost 6 bases and 5 bases, there was a span of 20 bases. Per the germline V gene, CDR1 is LNHDA and CDR2 is SQIVND (reference sequence). This CDR3 comprises 15 residues. This sample was taken from a study of T cell clones after liver transplantation. Points from the study as a whole: Rather than being deleted, graft donor-reactive T cells may have moved into the graft.

The J gene is TRBJ2-7, the V gene TRBV19; tentatively, D is TRBD1 or TRBD2 (5 bases each). The receptor's source is a human donor who received a liver transplant. Source: CD4+ T cells from blood, taken before liver transplant. The CDR3 region is CASSPWGPTRDEQYF. The CDR3 coding sequence is TGTGCCAGTAGCCCTTGGGGACCCACGAGGGACGAGCAGTACTTC.